The clone carrying this T cell receptor beta chain was observed a handful of times. These data come from a study of cytomegalovirus exposure and HLA in healthy donors. The PCR was carried out with 60 Vbeta primers and 13 Jbeta primers. Data came from immunoSEQ multiplex PCR; TCRdb stores just in-frame clones and leaves some out. The sample shows about 100,000 clones, around 80% of them seen only once. The CDR3 covers 17 residues. Looked up from germline, CDR1 is SGHDT and CDR2 is YYEEEE. With V trimmed by 0 bases and J by 6 bases, 4 bases remained unmatched. The receptor was derived from a woman under 30 in good health and CMV-seronegative. The sample was PBMCs. V and J are TRBV5-6 and TRBJ2-1; 15 nucleotides agree with TRBD2. In DNA form, the CDR3 reads TGTGCCAGCAGCTTGGCGGGACTAGCGGGAGGTCTCAATGAGCAGTTCTTC. Protein product: CASSLAGLAGGLNEQFF.